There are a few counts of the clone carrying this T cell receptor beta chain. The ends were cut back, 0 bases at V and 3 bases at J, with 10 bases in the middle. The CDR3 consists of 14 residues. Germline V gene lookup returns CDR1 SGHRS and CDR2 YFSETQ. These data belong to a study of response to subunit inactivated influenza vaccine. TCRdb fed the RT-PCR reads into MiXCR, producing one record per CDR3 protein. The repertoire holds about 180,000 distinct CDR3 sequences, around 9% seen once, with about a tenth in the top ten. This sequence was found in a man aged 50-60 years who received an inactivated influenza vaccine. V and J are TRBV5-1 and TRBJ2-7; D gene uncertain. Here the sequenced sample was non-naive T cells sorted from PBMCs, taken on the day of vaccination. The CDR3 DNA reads TGCGCCAGCAGCTTGGAACCGGGCCGCTACGAGCAGTACTTC. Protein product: CASSLEPGRYEQYF.